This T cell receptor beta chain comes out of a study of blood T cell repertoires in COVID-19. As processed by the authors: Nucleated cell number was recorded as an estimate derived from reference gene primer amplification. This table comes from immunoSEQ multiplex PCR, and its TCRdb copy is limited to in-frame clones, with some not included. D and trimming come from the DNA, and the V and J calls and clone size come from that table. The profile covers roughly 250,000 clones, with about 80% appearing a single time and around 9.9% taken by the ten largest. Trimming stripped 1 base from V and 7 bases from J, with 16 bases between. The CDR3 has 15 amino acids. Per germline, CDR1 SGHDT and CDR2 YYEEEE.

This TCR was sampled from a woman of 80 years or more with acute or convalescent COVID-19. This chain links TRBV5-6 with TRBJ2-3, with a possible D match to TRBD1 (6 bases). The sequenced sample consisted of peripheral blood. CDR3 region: CASSLIVGAGNTQYF. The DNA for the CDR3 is TGTGCCAGCAGCTTGATTGTGGGGGCGGGTAATACGCAGTATTTT.